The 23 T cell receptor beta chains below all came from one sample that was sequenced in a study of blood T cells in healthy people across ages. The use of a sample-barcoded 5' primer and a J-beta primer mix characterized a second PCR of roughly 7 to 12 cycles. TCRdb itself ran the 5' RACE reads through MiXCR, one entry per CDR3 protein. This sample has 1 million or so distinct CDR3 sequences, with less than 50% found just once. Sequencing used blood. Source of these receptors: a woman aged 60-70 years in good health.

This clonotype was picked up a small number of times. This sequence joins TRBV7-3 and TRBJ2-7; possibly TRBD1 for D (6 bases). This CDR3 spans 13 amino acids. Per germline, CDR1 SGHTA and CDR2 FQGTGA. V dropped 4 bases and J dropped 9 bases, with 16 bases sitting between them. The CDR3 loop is CASSSYRESRQYF. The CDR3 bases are TGTGCCAGCAGCTCATACAGGGAAAGTCGGCAGTACTTC. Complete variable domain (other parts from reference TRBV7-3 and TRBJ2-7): GAGVSQTPSNKVTEKGKYVELRCDPISGHTALYWYRQSLGQGPEFLIYFQGTGAADDSGLPNDRFFAVRPEGSVSTLKIQRTERGDSAVYLCASSSYRESRQYFGPGTRLTVT.

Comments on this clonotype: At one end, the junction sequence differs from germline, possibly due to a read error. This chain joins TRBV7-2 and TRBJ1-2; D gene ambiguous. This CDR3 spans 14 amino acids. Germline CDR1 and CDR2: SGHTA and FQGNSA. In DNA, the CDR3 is TGTGCCAGCTGCTTAGACCACAGACACTATGGCTACACCTTC. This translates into CASCLDHRHYGYTF. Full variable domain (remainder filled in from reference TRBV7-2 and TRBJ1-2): GAGVSQSPSNKVTEKGKDVELRCDPISGHTALYWYRQSLGQGLEFLIYFQGNSAPDKSGLPSDRFSAERTGGSVSTLTIQRTQQEDSAVYLCASCLDHRHYGYTFGSGTRLTVV.

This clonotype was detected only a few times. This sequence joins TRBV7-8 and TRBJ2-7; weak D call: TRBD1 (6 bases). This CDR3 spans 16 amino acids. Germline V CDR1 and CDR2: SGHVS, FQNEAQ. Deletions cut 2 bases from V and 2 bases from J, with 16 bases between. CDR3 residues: CASSLRDTGGAYEQYF. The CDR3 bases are TGTGCCAGCAGCTTAAGGGACACCGGTGGCGCCTACGAGCAGTACTTC.

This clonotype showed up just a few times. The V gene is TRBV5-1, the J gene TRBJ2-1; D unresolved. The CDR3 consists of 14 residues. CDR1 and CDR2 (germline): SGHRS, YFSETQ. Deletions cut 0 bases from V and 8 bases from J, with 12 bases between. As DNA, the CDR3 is TGCGCCAGCAGCTTGGTGTCCCCCCCCCATGAGCAGTTCTTC. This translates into CASSLVSPPHEQFF.

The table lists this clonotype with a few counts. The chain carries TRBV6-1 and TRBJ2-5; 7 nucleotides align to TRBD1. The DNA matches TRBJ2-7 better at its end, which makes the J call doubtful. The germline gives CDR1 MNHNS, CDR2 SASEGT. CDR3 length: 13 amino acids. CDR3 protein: CASIMTGSGEQYF. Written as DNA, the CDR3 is TGTGCCAGCATTATGACAGGGTCGGGCGAGCAGTACTTC.

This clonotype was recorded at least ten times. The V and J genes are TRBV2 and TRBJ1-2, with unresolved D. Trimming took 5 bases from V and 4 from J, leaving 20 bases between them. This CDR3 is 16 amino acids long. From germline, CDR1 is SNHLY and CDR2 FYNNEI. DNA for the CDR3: TGTGCCAGCAGTCCCGCGGGGTCGGCAGGTGTCTATGGCTACACCTTC. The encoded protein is CASSPAGSAGVYGYTF.

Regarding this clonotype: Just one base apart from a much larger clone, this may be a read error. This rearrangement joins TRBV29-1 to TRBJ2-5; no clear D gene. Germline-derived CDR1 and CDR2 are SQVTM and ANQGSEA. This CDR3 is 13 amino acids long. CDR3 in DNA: TGCAGCGTTGGCAGATCGTACCAAGGGACCCAGTACTTC. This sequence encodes CSVGRSYQGTQYF.

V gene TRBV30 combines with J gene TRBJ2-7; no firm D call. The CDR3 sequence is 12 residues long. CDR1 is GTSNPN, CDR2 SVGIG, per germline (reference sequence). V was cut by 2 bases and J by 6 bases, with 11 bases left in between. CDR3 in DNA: TGTGCCTGGAGTCCATCGACGGCCGAGCAGTACTTC. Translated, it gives CAWSPSTAEQYF.

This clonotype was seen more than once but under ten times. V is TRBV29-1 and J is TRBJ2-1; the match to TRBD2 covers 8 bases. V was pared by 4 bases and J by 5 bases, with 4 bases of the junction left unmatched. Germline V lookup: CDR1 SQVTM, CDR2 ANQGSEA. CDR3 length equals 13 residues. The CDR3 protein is CSVVAGFNNEQFF. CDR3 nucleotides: TGCAGCGTTGTAGCGGGATTTAACAATGAGCAGTTCTTC.

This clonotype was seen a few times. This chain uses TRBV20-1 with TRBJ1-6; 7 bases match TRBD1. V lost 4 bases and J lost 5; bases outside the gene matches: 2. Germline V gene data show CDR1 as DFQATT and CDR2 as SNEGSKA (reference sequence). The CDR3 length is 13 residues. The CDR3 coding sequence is TGCAGTGCTAAAGGACAGGATAATTCACCCCTCCACTTT. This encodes CSAKGQDNSPLHF.

CDR3 bases: TGTGCCACGCGAATGGGGGGTGGAGAAGGCGGAAACATTCAGTACTTC. Amino acid sequence: CATRMGGGEGGNIQYF. V usage is TRBV6-5 and J usage is TRBJ2-4, with D tentatively TRBD2 (6 bases). From germline, CDR1 is MNHEY and CDR2 SVGAGI. CDR3 size: 16 residues. The V and J ends lost 10 bases and 6 bases respectively, with 25 bases between them.

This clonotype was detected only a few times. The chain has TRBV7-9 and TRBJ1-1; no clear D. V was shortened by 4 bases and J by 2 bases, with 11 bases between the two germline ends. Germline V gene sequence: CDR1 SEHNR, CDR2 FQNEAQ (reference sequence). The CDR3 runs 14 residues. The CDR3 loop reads CASSWVDGNTEAFF. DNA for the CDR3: TGTGCCAGCAGCTGGGTTGACGGTAACACTGAAGCTTTCTTT.

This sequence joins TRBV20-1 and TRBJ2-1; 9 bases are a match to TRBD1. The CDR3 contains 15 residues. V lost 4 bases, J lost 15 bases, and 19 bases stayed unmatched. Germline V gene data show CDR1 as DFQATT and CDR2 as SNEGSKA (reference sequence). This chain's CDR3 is CSATQNGDRAEEGFF. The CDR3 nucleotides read TGCAGTGCTACCCAGAATGGGGACAGGGCTGAGGAGGGGTTCTTC.

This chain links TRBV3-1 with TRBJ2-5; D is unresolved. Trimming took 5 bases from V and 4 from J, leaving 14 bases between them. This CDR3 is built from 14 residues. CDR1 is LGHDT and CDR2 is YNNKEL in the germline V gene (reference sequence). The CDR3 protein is CASSSPVAVETQYF. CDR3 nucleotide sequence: TGTGCCAGCAGCTCCCCGGTAGCCGTAGAGACCCAGTACTTC.

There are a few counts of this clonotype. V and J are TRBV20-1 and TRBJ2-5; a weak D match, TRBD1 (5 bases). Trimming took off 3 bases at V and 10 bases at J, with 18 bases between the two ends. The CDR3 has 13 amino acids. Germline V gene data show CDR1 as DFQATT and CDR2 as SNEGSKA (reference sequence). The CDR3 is CSARLDIGLDQYF. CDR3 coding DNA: TGCAGTGCTAGGCTGGACATCGGGTTGGACCAGTACTTC.

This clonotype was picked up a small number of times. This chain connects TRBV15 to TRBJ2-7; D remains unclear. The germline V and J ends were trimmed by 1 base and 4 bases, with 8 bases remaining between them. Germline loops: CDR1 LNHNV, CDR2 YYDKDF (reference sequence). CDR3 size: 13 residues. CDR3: CATSRGLMYEQYF. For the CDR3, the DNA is TGTGCCACCAGCAGAGGACTGATGTACGAGCAGTACTTC.

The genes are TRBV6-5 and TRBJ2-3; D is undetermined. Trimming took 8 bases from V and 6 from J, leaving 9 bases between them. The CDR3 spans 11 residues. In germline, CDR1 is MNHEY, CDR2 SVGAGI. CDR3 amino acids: CASGLPDTQYF. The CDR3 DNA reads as TGTGCCAGCGGGCTTCCCGATACGCAGTATTTT.

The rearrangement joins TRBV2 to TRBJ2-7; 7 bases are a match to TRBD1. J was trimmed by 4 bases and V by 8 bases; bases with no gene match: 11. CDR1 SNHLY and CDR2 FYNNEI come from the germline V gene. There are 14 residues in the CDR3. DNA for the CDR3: TGTGCCAGCGGCGCCGGGACAGCACTTTACGAGCAGTACTTC. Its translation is CASGAGTALYEQYF. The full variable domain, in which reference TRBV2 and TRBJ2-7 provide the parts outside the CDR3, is EPEVTQTPSHQVTQMGQEVILRCVPISNHLYFYWYRQILGQKVEFLVSFYNNEISEKSEIFDDQFSVERPDGSNFTLKIRSTKLEDSAMYFCASGAGTALYEQYFGPGTRLTVT.

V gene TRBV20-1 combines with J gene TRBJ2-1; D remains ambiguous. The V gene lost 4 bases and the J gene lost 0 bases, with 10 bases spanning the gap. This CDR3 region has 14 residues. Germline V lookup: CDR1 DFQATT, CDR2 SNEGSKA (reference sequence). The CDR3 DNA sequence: TGCAGTGCTAAACGGGCGGACTCCTACAATGAGCAGTTCTTC. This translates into CSAKRADSYNEQFF.

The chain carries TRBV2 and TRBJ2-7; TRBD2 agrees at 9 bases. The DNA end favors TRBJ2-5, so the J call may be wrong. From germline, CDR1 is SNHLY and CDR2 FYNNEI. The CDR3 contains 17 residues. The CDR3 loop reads CAGQKWREGDTRETQYF. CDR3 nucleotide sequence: TGTGCCGGGCAGAAGTGGCGGGAGGGGGACACAAGGGAGACCCAGTACTTC.

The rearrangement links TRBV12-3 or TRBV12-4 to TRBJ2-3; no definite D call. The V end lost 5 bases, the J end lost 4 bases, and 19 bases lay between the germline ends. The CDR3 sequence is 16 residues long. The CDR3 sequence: CASSLPSRGPADTQYF. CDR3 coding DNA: TGTGCCAGCAGTCTCCCCTCCAGAGGTCCAGCAGATACGCAGTATTTT.

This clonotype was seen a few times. The CDR3 here is CASSERGGTEAFF. Here the CDR3 DNA reads TGTGCCAGCAGTGAACGGGGTGGCACTGAAGCTTTCTTT. The chain employs TRBV2 and TRBJ1-1, with D uncertain. V dropped 2 bases and J dropped 4 bases, with 8 bases sitting between them. Germline V lookup: CDR1 SNHLY, CDR2 FYNNEI. The CDR3 is 13 amino acids.

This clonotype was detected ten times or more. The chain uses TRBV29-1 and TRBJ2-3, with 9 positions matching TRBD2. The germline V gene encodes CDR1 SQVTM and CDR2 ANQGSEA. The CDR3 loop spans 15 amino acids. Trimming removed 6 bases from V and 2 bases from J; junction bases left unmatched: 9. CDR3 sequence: CSVAGTSFTTDTQYF. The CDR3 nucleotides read TGCAGCGTCGCCGGGACTAGCTTCACCACAGATACGCAGTATTTT.